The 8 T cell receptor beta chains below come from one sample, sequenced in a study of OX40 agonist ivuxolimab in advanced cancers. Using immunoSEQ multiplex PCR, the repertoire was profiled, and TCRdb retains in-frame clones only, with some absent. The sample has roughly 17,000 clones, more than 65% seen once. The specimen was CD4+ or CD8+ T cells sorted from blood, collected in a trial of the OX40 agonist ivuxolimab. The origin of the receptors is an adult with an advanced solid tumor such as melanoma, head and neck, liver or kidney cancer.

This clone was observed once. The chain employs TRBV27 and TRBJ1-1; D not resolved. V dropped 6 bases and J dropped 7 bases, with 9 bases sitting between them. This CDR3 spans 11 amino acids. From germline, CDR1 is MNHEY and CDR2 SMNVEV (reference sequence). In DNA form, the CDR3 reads TGTGCCAGCAGGGGAGCCCTTGAAGCTTTCTTT. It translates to CASRGALEAFF.

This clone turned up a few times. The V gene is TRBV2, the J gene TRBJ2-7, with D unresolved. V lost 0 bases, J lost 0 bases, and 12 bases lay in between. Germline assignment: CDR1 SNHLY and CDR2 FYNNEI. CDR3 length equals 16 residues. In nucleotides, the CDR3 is TGTGCCAGCAGTGAAGCGCTTCGTGGCAGCTCCTACGAGCAGTACTTC. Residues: CASSEALRGSSYEQYF.

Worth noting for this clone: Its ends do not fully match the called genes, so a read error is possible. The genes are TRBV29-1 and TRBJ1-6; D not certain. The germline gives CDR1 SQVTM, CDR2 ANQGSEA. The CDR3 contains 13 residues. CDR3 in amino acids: CSVADSYNSALHF. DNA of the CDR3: TGCAGCGTCGCAGATTCGTATAATTCAGCCCTCCACTTT.

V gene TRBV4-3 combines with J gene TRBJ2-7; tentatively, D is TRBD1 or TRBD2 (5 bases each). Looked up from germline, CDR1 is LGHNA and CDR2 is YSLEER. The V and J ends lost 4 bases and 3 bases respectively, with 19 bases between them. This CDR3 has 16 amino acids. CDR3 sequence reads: CASSPAPGTANYEQYF. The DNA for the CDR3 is TGCGCCAGCAGCCCAGCACCGGGGACGGCCAACTACGAGCAGTACTTC.

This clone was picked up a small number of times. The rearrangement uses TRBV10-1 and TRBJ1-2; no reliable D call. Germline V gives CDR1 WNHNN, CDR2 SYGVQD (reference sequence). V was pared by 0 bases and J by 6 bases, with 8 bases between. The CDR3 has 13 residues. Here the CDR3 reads CASSESLGDGYTF. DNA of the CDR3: TGCGCCAGCAGTGAGTCTCTGGGAGATGGCTACACCTTC.

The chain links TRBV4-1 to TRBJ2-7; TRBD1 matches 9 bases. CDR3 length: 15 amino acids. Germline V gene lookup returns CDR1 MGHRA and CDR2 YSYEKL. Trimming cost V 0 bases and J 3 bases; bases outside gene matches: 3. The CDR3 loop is CASSQEETGGYEQYF. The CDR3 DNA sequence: TGCGCCAGCAGCCAAGAAGAGACAGGGGGCTACGAGCAGTACTTC.

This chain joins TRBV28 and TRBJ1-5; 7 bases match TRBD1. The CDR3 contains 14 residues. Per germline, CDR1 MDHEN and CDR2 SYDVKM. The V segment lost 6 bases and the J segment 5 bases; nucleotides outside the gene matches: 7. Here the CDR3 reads CASSFQTGYQPQHF. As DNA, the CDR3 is TGTGCCAGCAGCTTCCAGACAGGGTATCAGCCCCAGCATTTT.

The CDR3 DNA is TGTGCCAGTAGTATAATCAGCGGGAGTGGCGAGCAGTACTTC. Its protein is CASSIISGSGEQYF. This sequence joins TRBV19 and TRBJ2-7; 8 bases are a match to TRBD2. This CDR3 has 14 amino acids. V dropped 2 bases and J dropped 6; count of bases not matched to a gene: 6. The germline gives CDR1 LNHDA, CDR2 SQIVND (reference sequence).